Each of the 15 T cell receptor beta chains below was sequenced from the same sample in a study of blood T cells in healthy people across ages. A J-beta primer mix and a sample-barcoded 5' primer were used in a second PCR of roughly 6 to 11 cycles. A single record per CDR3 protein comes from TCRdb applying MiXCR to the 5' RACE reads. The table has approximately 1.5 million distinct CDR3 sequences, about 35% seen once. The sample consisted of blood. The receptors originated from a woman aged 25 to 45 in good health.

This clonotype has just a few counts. The CDR3 sequence is CASSTGLAGAADTQYF. CDR3 DNA sequence: TGTGCCAGCAGCACCGGACTAGCGGGGGCCGCAGATACGCAGTATTTT. The V and J genes are TRBV7-3 and TRBJ2-3; 13 bases line up with TRBD2. The ends lost 5 bases at V and 4 bases at J; junction bases unmatched: 6. The CDR3 has 16 residues. Germline V gives CDR1 SGHTA, CDR2 FQGTGA.

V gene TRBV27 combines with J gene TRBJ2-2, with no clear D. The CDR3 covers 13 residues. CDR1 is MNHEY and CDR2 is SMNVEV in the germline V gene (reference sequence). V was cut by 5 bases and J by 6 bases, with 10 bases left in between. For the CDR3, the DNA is TGTGCCAGCAGTCCGATGTGGTCCGGGGAGCTGTTTTTT. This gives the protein CASSPMWSGELFF.

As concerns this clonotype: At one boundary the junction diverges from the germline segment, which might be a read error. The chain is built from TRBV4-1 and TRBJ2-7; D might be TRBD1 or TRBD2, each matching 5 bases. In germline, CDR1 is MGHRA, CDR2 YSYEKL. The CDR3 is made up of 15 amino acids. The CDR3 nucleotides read TGCGCCAGCAGCCAAGGGGACGGTAGCTCCTGCGAGCAGTACTTC. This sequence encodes CASSQGDGSSCEQYF.

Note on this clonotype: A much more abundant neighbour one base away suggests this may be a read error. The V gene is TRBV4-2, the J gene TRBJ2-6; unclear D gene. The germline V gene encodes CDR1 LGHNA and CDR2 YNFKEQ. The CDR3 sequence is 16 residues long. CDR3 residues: CAGSQEVRSGANVLTF. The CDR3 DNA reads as TGTGCCGGCAGCCAAGAGGTCAGGTCTGGGGCCAACGTCCTGACTTTC.

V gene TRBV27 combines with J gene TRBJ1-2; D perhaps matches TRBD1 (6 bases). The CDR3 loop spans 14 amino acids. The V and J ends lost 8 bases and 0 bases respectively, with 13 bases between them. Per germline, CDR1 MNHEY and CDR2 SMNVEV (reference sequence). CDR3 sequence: CASRRQDTNYGYTF. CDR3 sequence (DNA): TGTGCCAGCCGGAGACAGGACACTAACTATGGCTACACCTTC.

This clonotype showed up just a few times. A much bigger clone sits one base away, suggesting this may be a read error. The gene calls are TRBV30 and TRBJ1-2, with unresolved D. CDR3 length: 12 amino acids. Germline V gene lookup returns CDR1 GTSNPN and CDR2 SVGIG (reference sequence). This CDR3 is CAWSGRFYGCTF. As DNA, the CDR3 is TGTGCCTGGAGCGGCAGGTTTTATGGCTGCACCTTC.

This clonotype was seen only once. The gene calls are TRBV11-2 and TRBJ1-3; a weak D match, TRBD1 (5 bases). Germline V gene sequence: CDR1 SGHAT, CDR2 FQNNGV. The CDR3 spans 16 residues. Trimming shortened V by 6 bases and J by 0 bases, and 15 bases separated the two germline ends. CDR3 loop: CASSLGTFGSGNTIYF. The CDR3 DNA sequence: TGTGCCAGCAGTTTGGGGACCTTTGGCTCTGGAAACACCATATATTTT. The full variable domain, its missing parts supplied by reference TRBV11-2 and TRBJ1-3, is EAGVAQSPRYKIIEKRQSVAFWCNPISGHATLYWYQQILGQGPKLLIQFQNNGVVDDSQLPKDRFSAERLKGVDSTLKIQPAKLEDSAVYLCASSLGTFGSGNTIYFGEGSWLTVV.

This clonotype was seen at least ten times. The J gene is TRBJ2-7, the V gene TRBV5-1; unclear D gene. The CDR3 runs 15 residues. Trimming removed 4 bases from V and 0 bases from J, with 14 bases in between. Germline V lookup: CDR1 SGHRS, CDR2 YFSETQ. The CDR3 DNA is TGCGCCAGCAGCACGGGTCTGACGAGCTCCTACGAGCAGTACTTC. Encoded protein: CASSTGLTSSYEQYF.

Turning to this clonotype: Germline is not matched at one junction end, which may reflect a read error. The CDR3 coding sequence is TGTGCCGGCAGCGTAGAGACGTTGGATGGCTACACCTTC. This sequence encodes CAGSVETLDGYTF. The chain couples TRBV9 to TRBJ1-2; D gene unclear. This CDR3 has 13 residues. Germline CDR1 is SGDLS and CDR2 is YYNGEE.

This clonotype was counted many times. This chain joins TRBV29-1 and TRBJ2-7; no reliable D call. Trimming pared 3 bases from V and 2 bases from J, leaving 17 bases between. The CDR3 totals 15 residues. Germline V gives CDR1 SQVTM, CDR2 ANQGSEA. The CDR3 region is CSVDGGPSGPYEQYF. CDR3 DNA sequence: TGCAGCGTTGATGGTGGACCGTCCGGGCCCTACGAGCAGTACTTC.

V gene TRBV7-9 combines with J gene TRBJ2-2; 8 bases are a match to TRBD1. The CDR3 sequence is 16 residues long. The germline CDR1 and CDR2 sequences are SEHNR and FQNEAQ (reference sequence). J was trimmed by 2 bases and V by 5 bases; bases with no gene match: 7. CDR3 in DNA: TGTGCCAGCAGCCGCAAGGGACAGGTCAACACCGGGGAGCTGTTTTTT. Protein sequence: CASSRKGQVNTGELFF.

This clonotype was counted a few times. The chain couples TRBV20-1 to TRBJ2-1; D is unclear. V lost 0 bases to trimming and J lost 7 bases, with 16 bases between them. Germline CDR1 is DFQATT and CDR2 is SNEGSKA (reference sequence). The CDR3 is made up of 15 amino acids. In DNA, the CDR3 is TGCAGTGCTAGAGATGATAGCAGGCTACCTAATGAGCAGTTCTTC. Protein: CSARDDSRLPNEQFF.

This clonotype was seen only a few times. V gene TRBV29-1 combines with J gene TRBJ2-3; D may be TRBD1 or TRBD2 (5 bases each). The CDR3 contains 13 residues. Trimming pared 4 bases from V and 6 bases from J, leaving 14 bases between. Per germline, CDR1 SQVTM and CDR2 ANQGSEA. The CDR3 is CSVVQGPSDTQYF. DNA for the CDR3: TGCAGCGTTGTTCAGGGACCCTCCGATACGCAGTATTTT.

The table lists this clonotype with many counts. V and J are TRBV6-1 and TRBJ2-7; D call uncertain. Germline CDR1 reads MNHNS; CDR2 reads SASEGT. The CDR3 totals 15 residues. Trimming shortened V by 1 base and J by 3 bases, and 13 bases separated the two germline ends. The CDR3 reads CASSEGHYNYYEQYF. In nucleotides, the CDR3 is TGTGCCAGCAGTGAAGGACACTATAATTACTACGAGCAGTACTTC.

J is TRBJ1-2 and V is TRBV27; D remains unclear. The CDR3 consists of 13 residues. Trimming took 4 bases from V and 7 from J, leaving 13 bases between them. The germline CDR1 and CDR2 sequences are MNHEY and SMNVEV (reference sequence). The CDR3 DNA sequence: TGTGCCAGCAGTTCTGGTGGTAGGGCTGGCTACACCTTC. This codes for CASSSGGRAGYTF.